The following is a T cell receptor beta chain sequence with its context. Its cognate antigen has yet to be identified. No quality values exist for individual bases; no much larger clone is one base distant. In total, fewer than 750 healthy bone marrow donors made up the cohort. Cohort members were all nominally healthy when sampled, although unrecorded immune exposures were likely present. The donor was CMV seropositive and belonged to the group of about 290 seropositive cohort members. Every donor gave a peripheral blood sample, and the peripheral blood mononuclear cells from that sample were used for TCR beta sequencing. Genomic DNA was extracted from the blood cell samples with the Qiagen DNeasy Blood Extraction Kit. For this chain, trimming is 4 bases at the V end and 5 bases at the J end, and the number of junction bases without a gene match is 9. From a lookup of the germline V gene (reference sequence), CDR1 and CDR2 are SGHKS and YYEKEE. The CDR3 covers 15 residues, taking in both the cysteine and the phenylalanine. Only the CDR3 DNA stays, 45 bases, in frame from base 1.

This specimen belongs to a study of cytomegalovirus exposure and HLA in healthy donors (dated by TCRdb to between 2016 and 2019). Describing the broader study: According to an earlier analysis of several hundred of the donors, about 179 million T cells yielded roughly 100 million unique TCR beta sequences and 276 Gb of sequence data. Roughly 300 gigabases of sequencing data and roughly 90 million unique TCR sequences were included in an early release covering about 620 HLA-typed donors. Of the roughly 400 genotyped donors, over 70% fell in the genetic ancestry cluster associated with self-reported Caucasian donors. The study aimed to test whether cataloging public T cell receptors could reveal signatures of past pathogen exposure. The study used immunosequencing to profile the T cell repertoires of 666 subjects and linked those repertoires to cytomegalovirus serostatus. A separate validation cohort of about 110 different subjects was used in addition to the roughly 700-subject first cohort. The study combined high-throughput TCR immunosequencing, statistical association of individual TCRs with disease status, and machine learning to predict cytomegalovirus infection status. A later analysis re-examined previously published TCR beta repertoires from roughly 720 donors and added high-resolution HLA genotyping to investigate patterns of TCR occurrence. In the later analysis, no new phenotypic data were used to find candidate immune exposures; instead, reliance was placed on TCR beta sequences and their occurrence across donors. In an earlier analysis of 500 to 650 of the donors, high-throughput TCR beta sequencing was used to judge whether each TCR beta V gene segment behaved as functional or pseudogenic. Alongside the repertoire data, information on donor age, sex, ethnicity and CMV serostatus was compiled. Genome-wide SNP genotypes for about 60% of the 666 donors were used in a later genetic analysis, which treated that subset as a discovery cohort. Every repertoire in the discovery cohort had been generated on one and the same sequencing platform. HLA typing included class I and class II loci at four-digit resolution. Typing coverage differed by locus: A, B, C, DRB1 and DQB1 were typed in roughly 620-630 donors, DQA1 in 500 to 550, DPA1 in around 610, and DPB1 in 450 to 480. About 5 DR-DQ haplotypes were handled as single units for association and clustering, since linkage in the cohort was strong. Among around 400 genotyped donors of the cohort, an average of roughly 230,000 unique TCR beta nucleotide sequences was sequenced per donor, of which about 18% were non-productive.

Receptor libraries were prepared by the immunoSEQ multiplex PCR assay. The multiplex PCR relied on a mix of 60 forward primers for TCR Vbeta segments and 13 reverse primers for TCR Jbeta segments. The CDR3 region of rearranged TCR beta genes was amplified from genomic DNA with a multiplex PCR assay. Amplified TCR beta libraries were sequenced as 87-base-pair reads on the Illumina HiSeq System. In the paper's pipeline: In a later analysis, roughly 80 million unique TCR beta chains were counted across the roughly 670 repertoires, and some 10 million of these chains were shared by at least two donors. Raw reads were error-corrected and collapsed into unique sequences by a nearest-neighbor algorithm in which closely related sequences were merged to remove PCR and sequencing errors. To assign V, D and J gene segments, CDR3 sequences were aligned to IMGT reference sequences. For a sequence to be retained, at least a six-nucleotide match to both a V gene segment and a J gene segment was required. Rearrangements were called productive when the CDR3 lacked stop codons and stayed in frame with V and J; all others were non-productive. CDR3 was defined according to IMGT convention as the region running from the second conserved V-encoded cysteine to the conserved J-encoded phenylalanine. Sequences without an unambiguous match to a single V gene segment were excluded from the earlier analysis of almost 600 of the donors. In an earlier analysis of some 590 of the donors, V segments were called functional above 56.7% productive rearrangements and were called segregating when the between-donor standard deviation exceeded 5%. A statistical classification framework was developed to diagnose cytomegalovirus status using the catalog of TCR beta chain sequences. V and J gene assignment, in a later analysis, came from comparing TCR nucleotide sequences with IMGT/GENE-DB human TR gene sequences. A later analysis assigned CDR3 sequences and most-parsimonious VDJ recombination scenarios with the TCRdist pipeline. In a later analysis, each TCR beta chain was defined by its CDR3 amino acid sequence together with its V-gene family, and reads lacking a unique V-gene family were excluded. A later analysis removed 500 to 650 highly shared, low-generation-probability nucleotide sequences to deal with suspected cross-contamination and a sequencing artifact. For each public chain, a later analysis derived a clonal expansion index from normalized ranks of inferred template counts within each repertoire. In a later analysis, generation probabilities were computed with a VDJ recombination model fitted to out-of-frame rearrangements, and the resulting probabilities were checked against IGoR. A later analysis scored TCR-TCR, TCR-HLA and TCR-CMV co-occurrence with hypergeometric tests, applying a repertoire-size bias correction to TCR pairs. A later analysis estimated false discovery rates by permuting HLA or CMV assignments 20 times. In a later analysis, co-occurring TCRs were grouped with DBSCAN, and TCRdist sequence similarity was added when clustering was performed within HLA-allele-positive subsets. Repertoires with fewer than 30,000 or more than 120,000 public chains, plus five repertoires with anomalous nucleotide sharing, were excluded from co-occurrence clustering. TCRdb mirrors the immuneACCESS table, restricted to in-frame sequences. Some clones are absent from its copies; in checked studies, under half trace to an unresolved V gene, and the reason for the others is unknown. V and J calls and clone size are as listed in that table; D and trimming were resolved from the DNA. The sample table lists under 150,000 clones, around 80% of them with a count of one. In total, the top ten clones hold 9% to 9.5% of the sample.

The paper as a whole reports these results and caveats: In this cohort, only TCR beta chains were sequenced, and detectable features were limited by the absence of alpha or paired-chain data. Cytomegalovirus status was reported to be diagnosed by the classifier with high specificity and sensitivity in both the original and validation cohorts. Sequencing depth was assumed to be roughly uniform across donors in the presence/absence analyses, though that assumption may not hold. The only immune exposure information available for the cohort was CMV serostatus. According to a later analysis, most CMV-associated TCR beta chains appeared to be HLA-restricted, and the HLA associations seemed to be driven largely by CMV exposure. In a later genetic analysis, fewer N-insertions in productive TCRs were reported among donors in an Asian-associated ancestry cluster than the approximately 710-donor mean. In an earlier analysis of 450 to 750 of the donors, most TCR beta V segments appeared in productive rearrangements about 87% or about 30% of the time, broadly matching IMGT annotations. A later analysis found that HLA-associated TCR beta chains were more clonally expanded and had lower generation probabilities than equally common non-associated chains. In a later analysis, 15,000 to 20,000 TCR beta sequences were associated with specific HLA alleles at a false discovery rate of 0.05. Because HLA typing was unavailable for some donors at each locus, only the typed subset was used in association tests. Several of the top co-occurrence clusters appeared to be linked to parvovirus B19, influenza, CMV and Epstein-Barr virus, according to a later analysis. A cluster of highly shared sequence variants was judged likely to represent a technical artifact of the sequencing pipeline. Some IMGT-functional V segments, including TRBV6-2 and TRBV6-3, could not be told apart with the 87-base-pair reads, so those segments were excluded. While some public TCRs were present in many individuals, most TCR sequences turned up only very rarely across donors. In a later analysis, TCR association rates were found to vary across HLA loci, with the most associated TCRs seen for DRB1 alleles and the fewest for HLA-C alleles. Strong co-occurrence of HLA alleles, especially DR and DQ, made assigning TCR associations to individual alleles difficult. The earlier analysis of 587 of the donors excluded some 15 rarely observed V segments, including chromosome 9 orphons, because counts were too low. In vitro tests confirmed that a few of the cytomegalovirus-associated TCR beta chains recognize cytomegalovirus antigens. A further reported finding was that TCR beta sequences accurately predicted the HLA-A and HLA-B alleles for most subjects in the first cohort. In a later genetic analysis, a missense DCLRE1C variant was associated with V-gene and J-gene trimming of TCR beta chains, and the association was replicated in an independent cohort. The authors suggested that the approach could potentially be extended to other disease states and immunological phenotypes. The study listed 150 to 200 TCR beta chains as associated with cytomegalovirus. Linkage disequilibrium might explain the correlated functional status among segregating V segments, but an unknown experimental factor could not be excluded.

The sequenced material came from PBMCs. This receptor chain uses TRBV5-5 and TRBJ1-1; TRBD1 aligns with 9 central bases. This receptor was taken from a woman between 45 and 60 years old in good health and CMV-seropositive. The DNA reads TGTGCCAGCAGCAAGGGACAGGGATTGAGTACTGAAGCTTTCTTT. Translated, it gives CASSKGQGLSTEAFF.